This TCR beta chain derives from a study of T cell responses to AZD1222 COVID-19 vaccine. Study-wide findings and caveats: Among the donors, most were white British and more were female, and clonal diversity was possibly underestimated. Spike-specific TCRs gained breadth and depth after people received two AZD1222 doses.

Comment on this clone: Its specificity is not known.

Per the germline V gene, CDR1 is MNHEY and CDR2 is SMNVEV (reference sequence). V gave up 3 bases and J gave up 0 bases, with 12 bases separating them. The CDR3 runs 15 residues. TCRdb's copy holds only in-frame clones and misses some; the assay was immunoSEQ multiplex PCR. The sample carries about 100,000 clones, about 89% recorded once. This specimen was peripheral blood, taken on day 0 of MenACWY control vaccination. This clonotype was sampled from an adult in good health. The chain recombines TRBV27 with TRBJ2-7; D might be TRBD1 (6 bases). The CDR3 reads CASSFTAGDSYEQYF. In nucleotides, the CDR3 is TGTGCCAGCAGTTTCACTGCAGGGGACTCCTACGAGCAGTACTTC.